This T cell receptor (beta chain) was sequenced in a study of T cell responses to AZD1222 COVID-19 vaccine. Overall study findings and caveats: Repertoire samples came only from after the peak T cell response. Among vaccine-associated CD4 TCRs, coverage spanned spike, with dominance at 160-218 and 743-854.

CDR3 length equals 13 residues. V was pared by 5 bases and J by 4 bases, with 8 bases between. The germline V gene has CDR1 PRHDT and CDR2 FYEKMQ (reference sequence). The table came from immunoSEQ multiplex PCR; TCRdb's copy has only in-frame clones and leaves some out. Of 50,000 to 55,000 clones in the sample, approximately 84% were seen once. A few counts support this clone. Its target is unknown. The sample here was peripheral blood, taken on day 0 of AZD1222 vaccination. This clonotype was sampled from an adult in good health. The chain has TRBV13 and TRBJ1-4; D unresolved. CDR3 region: CASSKRNNEKLFF. DNA of the CDR3: TGTGCCAGCAGCAAGCGGAATAATGAAAAACTGTTTTTT.